Detailed here is one TCR beta chain. Its antigen remains unidentified. TCRdb redid the calling of the 5' RACE reads with MiXCR, one entry per CDR3 protein. The sample lists 300,000 or so distinct CDR3 sequences, under 15% occurring once. The entry originates in a study of T cells after yellow fever vaccination. General study results and limits: Though weaker, the secondary response peaked faster, on day 5 versus 15.

The specimen was CD4+ T cells sorted from PBMCs, collected 45 days after the yellow fever booster vaccination. This clonotype was obtained from a man aged 25-45 years who received the YFV17D yellow fever vaccine.

This CDR3 is CAISDVTGDYEQYF. The CDR3 bases are TGTGCCATCAGTGACGTAACAGGGGACTACGAGCAGTACTTC. The chain couples TRBV10-3 to TRBJ2-7; 7 bases align to TRBD1. Germline lookup yields CDR1 ENHRY and CDR2 SYGVKD. The CDR3 is 14 residues long. Trimming removed 3 bases from V and 3 bases from J; junction bases left unmatched: 5.